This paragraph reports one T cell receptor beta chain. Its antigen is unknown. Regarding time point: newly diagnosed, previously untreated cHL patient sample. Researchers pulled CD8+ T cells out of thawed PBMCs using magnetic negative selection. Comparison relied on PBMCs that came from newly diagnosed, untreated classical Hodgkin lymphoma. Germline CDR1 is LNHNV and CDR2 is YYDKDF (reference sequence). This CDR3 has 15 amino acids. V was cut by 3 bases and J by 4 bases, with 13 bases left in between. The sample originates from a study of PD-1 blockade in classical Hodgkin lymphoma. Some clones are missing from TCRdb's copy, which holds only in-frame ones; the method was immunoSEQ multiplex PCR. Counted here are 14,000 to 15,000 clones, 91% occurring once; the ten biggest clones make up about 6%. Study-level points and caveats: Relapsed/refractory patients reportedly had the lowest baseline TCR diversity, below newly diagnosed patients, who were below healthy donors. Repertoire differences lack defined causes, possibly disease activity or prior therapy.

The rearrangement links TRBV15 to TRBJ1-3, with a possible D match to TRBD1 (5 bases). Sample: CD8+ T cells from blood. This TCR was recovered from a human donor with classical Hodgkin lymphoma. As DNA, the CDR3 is TGTGCCACCAGCAGCGGTTGGGGGGTAGGAAACACCATATATTTT. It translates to CATSSGWGVGNTIYF.